This T cell receptor beta chain emerged from a study of CD8+ T cells in alopecia areata. About the study: For 6 to 18 months, tofacitinib was taken, and 6 months off drug followed. Affected scalp percentage gauged treated patients' severity.

Treatment described: oral pan-JAK inhibitor, 5-10 mg twice daily. Collection of lesional scalp punch biopsies and peripheral blood was performed in alopecia areata patients. In each case, RNA was isolated and then reverse transcribed into cDNA as the sequencing template. The table came from immunoSEQ multiplex PCR; TCRdb's copy has only in-frame clones and leaves some out. The table includes 140,000 to 150,000 clones, around 50% detected once. Regarding the study as a whole: Under tofacitinib, fewer expanded CD8+ clones appeared among the top 100 scalp clones.

Comments on this clone: Antigen specificity is unknown.

The clonotype was recovered from a human donor with alopecia areata. Sample: CD8+ T cells sorted from blood, taken at week 4, from a patient treated with tofacitinib.

CDR3 coding DNA: TGTGCCAGCAGTTTCCGGGACAGTAGCACAGATACGCAGTATTTT. Residues: CASSFRDSSTDTQYF. The chain uses TRBV27 and TRBJ2-3; the match to TRBD1 covers 7 bases. The ends lost 3 bases at V and 0 bases at J; junction bases unmatched: 3. The CDR3 is 15 residues long. Germline V CDR1 and CDR2: MNHEY, SMNVEV (reference sequence).